Shown below are 19 T cell receptor beta chains from a single sample sequenced in a study of cytomegalovirus exposure and HLA in healthy donors. Primers included in the PCR were 60 Vbeta and 13 Jbeta primers. Some clones are missing from TCRdb's copy, which holds only in-frame ones; the method was immunoSEQ multiplex PCR. The sample comprises some 140,000 clones, roughly 80% of which are singletons, and roughly 7.7% rests with the top ten. The sequencing sample was made of PBMCs. The receptor set was obtained from a woman in her forties or fifties in good health and CMV-seropositive.

V and J are TRBV5-6 and TRBJ2-7; TRBD1 agrees at 7 bases. V lost 6 bases, J lost 2 bases, and 11 bases stayed unmatched. The V gene's germline CDR1 is SGHDT and CDR2 YYEEEE. The CDR3 has 15 residues. CDR3: CASKTTGTETYEQYF. CDR3 DNA sequence: TGTGCCAGCAAAACAACCGGGACAGAGACCTACGAGCAGTACTTC. The full variable domain, in which reference TRBV5-6 and TRBJ2-7 provide the parts outside the CDR3, is DAGVTQSPTHLIKTRGQQVTLRCSPKSGHDTVSWYQQALGQGPQFIFQYYEEEERQRGNFPDRFSGHQFPNYSSELNVNALLLGDSALYLCASKTTGTETYEQYFGPGTRLTVT.

This chain connects TRBV30 to TRBJ1-1; 10 positions match TRBD1. The J segment lost 3 bases and the V segment lost 5 bases, leaving 3 bases of the junction unmatched. The CDR3 is 13 residues long. CDR1 GTSNPN and CDR2 SVGIG come from the germline V gene (reference sequence). CDR3 loop: CAWAGTGDTEAFF. The CDR3 region has the DNA TGTGCCTGGGCCGGGACAGGGGACACTGAAGCTTTCTTT. The full variable domain, its missing parts supplied by reference TRBV30 and TRBJ1-1, is SQTIHQWPATLVQPVGSPLSLECTVEGTSNPNLYWYRQAAGRGLQLLFYSVGIGQISSEVPQNLSASRPQDRQFILSSKKLLLSDSGFYLCAWAGTGDTEAFFGQGTRLTVV.

This chain connects TRBV19 to TRBJ2-7, with TRBD1 matching 7 bases. CDR3 length equals 16 residues. Unmatched junction bases numbered 12, after V lost 4 bases and J lost 3 bases. CDR1 is LNHDA and CDR2 is SQIVND in the germline V gene (reference sequence). The CDR3 region has the DNA TGTGCCAGTAGTAAGCAACCGGGACAGCTGCACTACGAGCAGTACTTC. Translating it yields CASSKQPGQLHYEQYF.

The chain couples TRBV5-1 to TRBJ2-5; D is perhaps TRBD1 (5 bases). TRBJ2-7 explains the end of the DNA better; the J call may be wrong. CDR1 is SGHRS, CDR2 YFSETQ, per germline. This CDR3 is 15 amino acids long. The CDR3: CASSFGPGHSYEQYF. The CDR3 DNA reads TGCGCCAGCAGCTTCGGTCCAGGGCACTCCTACGAGCAGTACTTC.

As for this clone: Other DNA sequences in this specimen translate into the identical CDR3. The chain has TRBV5-4 and TRBJ2-1; 8 bases align to TRBD2. The CDR3 spans 15 residues. Looked up from germline, CDR1 is SGHNT and CDR2 is YYREEE (reference sequence). The ends lost 3 bases at V and 2 bases at J; junction bases unmatched: 4. CDR3 sequence: CASSSAGATYNEQFF. The DNA of the CDR3 is TGTGCCAGCAGCTCAGCGGGGGCTACCTACAATGAGCAGTTCTTC.

This clone was recorded once. The CDR3 region is CASSLRGSSGNTIYF. In DNA, the CDR3 is TGTGCCAGCAGTTTAAGAGGAAGCTCTGGAAACACCATATATTTT. The chain employs TRBV7-2 and TRBJ1-3; D is ambiguous. V lost 6 bases and J 0 bases, leaving 12 bases between the germline ends. Germline-derived CDR1 and CDR2 are SGHTA and FQGNSA. This CDR3 contains 15 residues.

This clone came up once. The V call is TRBV7-8, the J call TRBJ2-5; 7 nucleotides match TRBD2. This CDR3 is 13 amino acids long. Germline V gene lookup returns CDR1 SGHVS and CDR2 FQNEAQ. V lost 6 bases, J lost 7 bases, and 8 bases stayed unmatched. DNA for the CDR3: TGTGCCAGCAGGGGACGGGAGGTAGGGACCCAGTACTTC. It codes for CASRGREVGTQYF.

The gene calls are TRBV6-1 and TRBJ2-2; D remains unclear. Germline assignment: CDR1 MNHNS and CDR2 SASEGT. The CDR3 is 13 residues long. Trimming removed 7 bases at V and 4 bases at J, with 10 bases between. The chain's CDR3 is CASTRRSTGELFF. The CDR3 DNA is TGTGCCAGCACGCGGAGATCCACCGGGGAGCTGTTTTTT.

This chain connects TRBV6-5 to TRBJ1-5; TRBD1 might be the D (6 bases). CDR3 length: 13 residues. V lost 10 bases and J 7 bases, leaving 17 bases between the germline ends. The germline gives CDR1 MNHEY, CDR2 SVGAGI. The CDR3 DNA is TGTGCCACCACCCCCCAGGGGAACCAGCCCCAGCATTTT. This sequence encodes CATTPQGNQPQHF.

This clone was seen just once. The V gene is TRBV2, the J gene TRBJ1-4; no clear D gene. CDR1 and CDR2 (germline): SNHLY, FYNNEI. Deletions cut 11 bases from V and 8 bases from J, with 24 bases between. The CDR3 is 15 amino acids. The CDR3, as DNA: TGTGCCGGATACCCCCCGGCCCGAGGAAGGGAAAAACTGTTTTTT. Translation: CAGYPPARGREKLFF.

V and J are TRBV2 and TRBJ2-1, with a possible D match to TRBD2 (5 bases). Between the trimmed V and J ends, which lost 5 bases and 9 bases, there was a span of 11 bases. From germline, CDR1 is SNHLY and CDR2 FYNNEI. The CDR3 covers 12 residues. This CDR3 is CASSLSSPEQFF. As DNA, the CDR3 is TGTGCCAGCAGTCTTTCTAGCCCTGAGCAGTTCTTC.

This clone was seen a single time. The J gene is TRBJ2-7, the V gene TRBV5-4; TRBD1 matches at 8 bases. Trimming removed 2 bases from V and 6 bases from J; junction bases left unmatched: 7. CDR3 size: 14 residues. Germline CDR1 SGHNT, CDR2 YYREEE (reference sequence). CDR3 region: CASSFGQGASEQYF. Here the CDR3 DNA reads TGTGCCAGCAGCTTTGGGCAGGGGGCGAGCGAGCAGTACTTC. The variable domain in full, with the rest retrieved from reference TRBV5-4 and TRBJ2-7, is ETGVTQSPTHLIKTRGQQVTLRCSSQSGHNTVSWYQQALGQGPQFIFQYYREEENGRGNFPPRFSGLQFPNYSSELNVNALELDDSALYLCASSFGQGASEQYFGPGTRLTVT.

The chain uses TRBV4-1 and TRBJ1-2, with no clear D. This CDR3 has 13 amino acids. Trimming cost V 5 bases and J 4 bases, with 11 bases left between them. CDR1 is MGHRA, CDR2 YSYEKL, per germline. The CDR3 sequence is CASSLQKFYGYTF. The CDR3 nucleotides are TGCGCCAGCAGCTTACAGAAATTCTATGGCTACACCTTC.

As for this clone: The DNA is omitted, as the CDR3 cannot be located on it reliably, and the CDR3 follows TCRdb's listing. The chain recombines TRBV28 with TRBJ2-7; TRBD2, the table's D call, lacks a check against the DNA. Looked up from germline, CDR1 is MDHEN and CDR2 is SYDVKM. The CDR3 has 16 residues if both end residues are counted. CDR3 residues: CASSSSGAIHYTKQYF.

The chain has TRBV7-6 and TRBJ1-6, with 7 nucleotides matching TRBD1. Germline V CDR1 and CDR2: SGHVS, FNYEAQ. The CDR3 has 14 amino acids. Trimming removed 3 bases from V and 7 bases from J; junction bases left unmatched: 3. The CDR3 spells CASSLTGRNSPLHF. The CDR3 bases are TGTGCCAGCAGCTTGACAGGGAGGAATTCACCCCTCCACTTT. Full variable domain (rest looked up from reference TRBV7-6 and TRBJ1-6): GAGVSQSPRYKVTKRGQDVALRCDPISGHVSLYWYRQALGQGPEFLTYFNYEAQQDKSGLPNDRFSAERPEGSISTLTIQRTEQRDSAMYRCASSLTGRNSPLHFGNGTRLTVT.

The chain recombines TRBV6-1 with TRBJ2-5; 7 nucleotides match TRBD2. Looked up from germline, CDR1 is MNHNS and CDR2 is SASEGT. V shed 7 bases and J 2 bases; nucleotides not matched to a gene: 10. The CDR3 contains 15 residues. CDR3 DNA: TGTGCCAGCATAGGAAGCCAGGGACTACAAGAGACCCAGTACTTC. This gives the protein CASIGSQGLQETQYF.

This clone was seen only a few times. The gene calls are TRBV4-1 and TRBJ2-7; D gene uncertain. The CDR3 totals 16 residues. Germline V gene data show CDR1 as MGHRA and CDR2 as YSYEKL. The ends were cut back, 0 bases at V and 4 bases at J, with 16 bases in the middle. The CDR3 sequence: CASSQDYSVPRYEQYF. In nucleotides, the CDR3 is TGCGCCAGCAGCCAAGATTATTCGGTGCCGCGTTACGAGCAGTACTTC.

The chain is built from TRBV5-5 and TRBJ2-7, with TRBD1 as a possible D gene (6 bases). Germline lookup yields CDR1 SGHKS and CDR2 YYEKEE (reference sequence). The CDR3 contains 14 residues. The ends were cut back, 0 bases at V and 3 bases at J, with 10 bases in the middle. CDR3 bases: TGTGCCAGCAGCTTGGGGACAGTCTACTACGAGCAGTACTTC. Amino acid sequence: CASSLGTVYYEQYF.

Remarks on this clone: The same CDR3 can be traced to other DNA sequences in this sample. The chain recombines TRBV2 with TRBJ2-7, with TRBD1 identical over 8 bases. The CDR3 contains 14 residues. Germline lookup yields CDR1 SNHLY and CDR2 FYNNEI. V shed 6 bases and J 7 bases; nucleotides not matched to a gene: 11. CDR3 coding DNA: TGTGCCAGCAGATTTGGACAGGGTCCAGGAGAGCAGTACTTC. This translates into CASRFGQGPGEQYF.